This T cell receptor (beta chain) was recovered during a study of T cell repertoires in cytomegalovirus infection (dated by TCRdb to between 2018 and 2020). Some background on the complete study: Recently identified HLA-C-restricted CMV epitopes, whose presentation resists viral immunomodulation, were targeted by peptide stimulations together with well-studied HLA-B-restricted epitopes. Donor HLA type was relevant to the analysis, as public TCR beta signatures indicated carriage of CMV infection together with the matching HLA type. Study-wide conclusions, independent of this receptor: The ex vivo response was dominated by HLA-C-restricted CMV-specific TCR beta clonotypes, which also provided the single most frequent clonotype in two of eight donors. Cumulative frequency of public TCR beta family members discriminated carriers of CMV infection plus the relevant HLA type in this cohort and an independent roughly 330-donor cohort.

What the treatment or condition label conveys for this sample: in vitro stimulation with specific CMV peptide epitopes to enrich CMV-specific T cells. Relative to germline, V is missing 6 bases and J is missing 6 bases, with 7 bases of the junction outside any gene match. Via the germline V gene (reference sequence), CDR1 is LNHDA and CDR2 SQIVND. The CDR3 runs 13 amino acids, cysteine and phenylalanine included. Of the read, only the CDR3 DNA is kept; its 39 bases are in frame from base 1. Points on this clonotype: Its antigen target is currently unknown. No much larger clonotype is one base removed from it; base qualities were not supplied.

For sequencing, an Illumina HiSeq 1500 was employed. TCRdb reprocessing: public reads trimmed at Q25 with fastp, clones called with MiXCR, in-frame beta chains kept. CDR3 protein sequences are deduplicated, and each keeps its most common genes and DNA. For this sample the table gives 450,000 to 650,000 distinct CDR3 sequences, of which 40% were detected only once. The ten largest make up around 48% of the sample. The chain joins TRBV19 to TRBJ1-1, with TRBD1 matching 7 junction bases. Sequenced material: cultured PBMCs, taken from culture after CMV antigen stimulation. This TCR was sampled from a human donor in good health (CMV status not recorded). Some clones in this sample may be carry-over from other donors' samples. In nucleotides, the sequence is TGTGCCAGTAGCCGTGGACAGGTCGCTGAAGCTTTCTTT. Its protein reads: CASSRGQVAEAFF.